The present TCR beta chain was sequenced within a study of blood T cell repertoires in COVID-19. Study-wide background: Acute and convalescent COVID-19 specimens originated in the United States, Italy and Spain. T cells, B-cell-depleted T cells, or PBMCs supplied cDNA or gDNA.

In the authors' workflow: The authors estimated nucleated cell counts from reference gene primer amplification. Some clones are missing from TCRdb's copy, which holds only in-frame ones; the method was immunoSEQ multiplex PCR. That table furnishes V, J and clone size, whereas the DNA furnished D and trimming. Among about 350,000 clones listed, 70% to 90% were seen once. Sequenced sample: peripheral blood. This clonotype was sampled from a woman aged 60-70 years with COVID-19, enrolled during active disease.

CDR3 in DNA: TGTGCCAGCAGTTCGGACAGCTATGGCTACACCTTC. It yields the protein CASSSDSYGYTF. The gene calls are TRBV12-3 or TRBV12-4 and TRBJ1-2; D perhaps matches TRBD1 (6 bases). V gave up 4 bases and J gave up 4 bases, with 7 bases separating them. The CDR3 contains 12 residues.